This T cell receptor beta chain was retrieved from a study of cytomegalovirus exposure and HLA in healthy donors. The CDR3 sequence is 13 residues long. CDR1 is SQVTM and CDR2 is ANQGSEA in the germline V gene. Trimming removed 6 bases from V and 1 base from J; junction bases left unmatched: 2. The donors gave bone marrow, and they were healthy. With 60 Vbeta and 13 Jbeta primers, the PCR was carried out. Clones were sequenced by immunoSEQ multiplex PCR, and TCRdb holds only the in-frame ones, with some missing. Altogether fewer than 130,000 clones are present, 70% to 80% being singletons, with the ten largest covering approximately 2.5%. Study conclusions and caveats: TCR beta chain V- and J-gene trimming was linked, in a later analysis, to a missense variant in DCLRE1C.

To note about this clone: The target antigen is unknown.

The chain joins TRBV29-1 to TRBJ1-1; the match to TRBD1 covers 10 bases. This receptor was identified in a man between 45 and 60 years old in good health and CMV-seropositive. The sample comprised PBMCs. CDR3 region: CSVRQGANTEAFF. In nucleotides, the CDR3 is TGCAGCGTCAGACAGGGGGCGAACACTGAAGCTTTCTTT. The whole variable domain, filled in from reference TRBV29-1 and TRBJ1-1, reads SAVISQKPSRDICQRGTSLTIQCQVDSQVTMMFWYRQQPGQSLTLIATANQGSEATYESGFVIDKFPISRPNLTFSTLTVSNMSPEDSSIYLCSVRQGANTEAFFGQGTRLTVV.